This T cell receptor beta chain appears in the sequencing data of a study of naive and memory T cell subsets. Broader study findings: There was no ground truth to check naive and memory subset results.

Germline assignment: CDR1 ENHRY and CDR2 SYGVKD. This CDR3 contains 14 residues. V lost 0 bases to trimming and J lost 8 bases; unmatched junction nucleotides: 3. An equimolar mix of two oligonucleotides served as the beta constant-region primer for TRBC1 and TRBC2. TCRdb called the UMI-ligation and nested PCR reads again in MiXCR, with one record for every CDR3 protein. The sample lists 84,000 or so distinct CDR3 sequences, 7% to 8% occurring once. Separate alpha and beta amplification began at the second PCR step. This clonotype was seen many times. No antigen is known for it. The sequenced sample consisted of central memory CD4+ T cells from blood. The chain joins TRBV10-3 to TRBJ2-1; 8 bases agree with TRBD1. This TCR was sampled from a human donor in good health. The CDR3 is CAISESQGGHEQFF. CDR3 in DNA: TGTGCCATCAGTGAGTCACAGGGGGGCCATGAGCAGTTCTTC.